This T cell receptor beta chain was observed in a study of shared clonotypes between healthy human individuals. V was shortened by 8 bases and J by 1 base, with 5 bases between the two germline ends. This CDR3 is 11 amino acids long. In germline, CDR1 is MDHEN, CDR2 SYDVKM. Broader study findings: Estimated richness values were generally larger in naive subsets than in memory subsets.

The assay was immunoSEQ multiplex PCR, and TCRdb's table has in-frame clones only and misses some. The sample consists of 2 million to 3 million clones, over 85% of them appearing once. In the case of this clone: What it binds is not known.

Material for sequencing was naive CD4+ T cells from PBMCs. Subset noted: CD45RA+ positively selected. This receptor was obtained from a young man in good health. Some clones in this sample may be carry-over from other donors' samples. This sequence joins TRBV28 and TRBJ1-1; D not resolved. The CDR3 DNA follows: TGTGCCAGCGGGGAGAACACTGAAGCTTTCTTT. This encodes CASGENTEAFF.